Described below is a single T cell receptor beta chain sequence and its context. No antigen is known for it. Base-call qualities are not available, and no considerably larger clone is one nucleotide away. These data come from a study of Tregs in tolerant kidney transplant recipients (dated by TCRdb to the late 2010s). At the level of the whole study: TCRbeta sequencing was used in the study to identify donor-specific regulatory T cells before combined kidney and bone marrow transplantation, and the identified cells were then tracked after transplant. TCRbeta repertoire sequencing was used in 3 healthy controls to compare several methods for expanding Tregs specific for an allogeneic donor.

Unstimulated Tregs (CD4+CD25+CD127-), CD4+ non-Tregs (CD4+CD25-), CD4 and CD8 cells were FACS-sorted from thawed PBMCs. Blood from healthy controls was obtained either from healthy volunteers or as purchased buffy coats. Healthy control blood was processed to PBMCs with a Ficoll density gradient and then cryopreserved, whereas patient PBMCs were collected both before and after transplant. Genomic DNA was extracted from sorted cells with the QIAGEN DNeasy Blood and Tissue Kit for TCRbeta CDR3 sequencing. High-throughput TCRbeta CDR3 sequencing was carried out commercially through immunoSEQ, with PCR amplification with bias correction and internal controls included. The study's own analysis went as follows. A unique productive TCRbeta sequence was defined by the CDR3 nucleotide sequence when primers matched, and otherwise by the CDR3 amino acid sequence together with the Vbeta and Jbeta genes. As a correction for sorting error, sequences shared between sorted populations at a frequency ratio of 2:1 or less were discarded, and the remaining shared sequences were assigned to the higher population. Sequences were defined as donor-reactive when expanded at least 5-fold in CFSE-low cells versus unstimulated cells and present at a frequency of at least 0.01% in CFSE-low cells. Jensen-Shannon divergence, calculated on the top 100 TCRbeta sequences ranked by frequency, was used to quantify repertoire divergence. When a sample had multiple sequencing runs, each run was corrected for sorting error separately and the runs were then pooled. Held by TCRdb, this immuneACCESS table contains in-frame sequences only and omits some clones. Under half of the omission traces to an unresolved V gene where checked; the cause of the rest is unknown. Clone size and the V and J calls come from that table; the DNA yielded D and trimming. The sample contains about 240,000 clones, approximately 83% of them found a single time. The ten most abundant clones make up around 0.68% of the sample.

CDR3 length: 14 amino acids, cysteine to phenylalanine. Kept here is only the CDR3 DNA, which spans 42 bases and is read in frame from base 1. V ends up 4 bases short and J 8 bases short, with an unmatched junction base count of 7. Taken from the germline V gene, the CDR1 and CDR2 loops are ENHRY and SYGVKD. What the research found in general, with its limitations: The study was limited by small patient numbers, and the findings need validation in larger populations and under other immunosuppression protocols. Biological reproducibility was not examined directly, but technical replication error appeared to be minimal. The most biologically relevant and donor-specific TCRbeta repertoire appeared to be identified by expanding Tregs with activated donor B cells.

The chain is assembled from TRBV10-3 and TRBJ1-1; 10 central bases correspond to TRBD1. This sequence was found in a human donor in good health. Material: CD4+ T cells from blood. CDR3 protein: CAISGDRGNLEAFF. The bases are TGTGCCATCAGTGGGGACAGGGGAAACCTGGAAGCTTTCTTT.